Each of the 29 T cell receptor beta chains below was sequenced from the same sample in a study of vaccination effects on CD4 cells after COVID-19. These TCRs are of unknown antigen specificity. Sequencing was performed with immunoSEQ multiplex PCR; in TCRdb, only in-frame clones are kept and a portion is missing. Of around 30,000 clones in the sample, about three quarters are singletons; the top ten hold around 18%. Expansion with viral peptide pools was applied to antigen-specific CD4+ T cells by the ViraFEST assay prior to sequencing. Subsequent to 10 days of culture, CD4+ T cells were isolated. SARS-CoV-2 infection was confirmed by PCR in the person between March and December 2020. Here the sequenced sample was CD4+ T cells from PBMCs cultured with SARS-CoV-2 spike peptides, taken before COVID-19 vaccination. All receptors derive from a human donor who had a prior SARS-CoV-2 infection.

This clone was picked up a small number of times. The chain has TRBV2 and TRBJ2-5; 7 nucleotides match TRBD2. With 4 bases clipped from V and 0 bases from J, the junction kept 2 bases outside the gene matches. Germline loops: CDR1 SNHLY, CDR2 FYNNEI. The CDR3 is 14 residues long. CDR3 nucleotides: TGTGCCAGCAGTGGGGACTACCACCAAGAGACCCAGTACTTC. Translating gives CASSGDYHQETQYF.

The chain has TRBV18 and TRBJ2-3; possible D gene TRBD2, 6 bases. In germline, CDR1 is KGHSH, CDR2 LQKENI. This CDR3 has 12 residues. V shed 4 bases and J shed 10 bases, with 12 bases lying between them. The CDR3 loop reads CASSLTSFSQYF. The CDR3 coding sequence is TGTGCCAGCTCACTTACTAGCTTTTCGCAGTATTTT. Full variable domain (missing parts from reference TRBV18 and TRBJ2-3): NAGVMQNPRHLVRRRGQEARLRCSPMKGHSHVYWYRQLPEEGLKFMVYLQKENIIDESGMPKERFSAEFPKEGPSILRIQQVVRGDSAAYFCASSLTSFSQYFGPGTRLTVL.

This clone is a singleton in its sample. CDR3 region: CSAIALNGYTF. The CDR3 DNA reads as TGCAGTGCTATCGCCTTGAATGGCTACACCTTC. V usage is TRBV20-1 and J usage is TRBJ1-2, with D unresolved. Per germline, CDR1 DFQATT and CDR2 SNEGSKA (reference sequence). The CDR3 runs to 11 residues. Trimming left V 4 bases short and J 6 bases short, with 9 bases between.

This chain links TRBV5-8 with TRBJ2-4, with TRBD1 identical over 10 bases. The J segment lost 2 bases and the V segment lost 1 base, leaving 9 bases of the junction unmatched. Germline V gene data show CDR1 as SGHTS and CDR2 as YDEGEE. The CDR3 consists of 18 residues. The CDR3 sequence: CASSLFISDRGSKNIQYF. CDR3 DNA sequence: TGTGCCAGCAGCTTGTTTATATCGGACAGGGGGTCCAAAAACATTCAGTACTTC. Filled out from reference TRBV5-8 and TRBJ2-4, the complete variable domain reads EAGVTQSPTHLIKTRGQQATLRCSPISGHTSVYWYQQALGLGLQFLLWYDEGEERNRGNFPPRFSGRQFPNYSSELNVNALELEDSALYLCASSLFISDRGSKNIQYFGAGTRLSVL.

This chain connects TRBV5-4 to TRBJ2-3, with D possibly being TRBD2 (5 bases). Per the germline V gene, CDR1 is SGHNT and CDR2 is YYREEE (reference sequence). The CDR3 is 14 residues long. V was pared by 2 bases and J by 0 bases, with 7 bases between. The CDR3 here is CASSFGGSTDTQYF. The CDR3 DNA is TGTGCCAGCAGCTTCGGAGGCAGCACAGATACGCAGTATTTT.

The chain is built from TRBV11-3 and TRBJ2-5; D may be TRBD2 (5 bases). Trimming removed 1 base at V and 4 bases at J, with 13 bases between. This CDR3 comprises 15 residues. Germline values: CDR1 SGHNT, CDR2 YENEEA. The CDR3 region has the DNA TGTGCCAGCAGCTTAGTTCGGGAATCGGGAGAGACCCAGTACTTC. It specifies CASSLVRESGETQYF.

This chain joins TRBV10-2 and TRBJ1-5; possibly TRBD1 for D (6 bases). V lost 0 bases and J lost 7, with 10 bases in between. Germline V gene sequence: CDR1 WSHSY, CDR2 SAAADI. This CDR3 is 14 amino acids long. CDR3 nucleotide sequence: TGCGCCAGCAGTGAGTCGAACAGGGTCCAGCCCCAGCATTTT. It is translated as CASSESNRVQPQHF.

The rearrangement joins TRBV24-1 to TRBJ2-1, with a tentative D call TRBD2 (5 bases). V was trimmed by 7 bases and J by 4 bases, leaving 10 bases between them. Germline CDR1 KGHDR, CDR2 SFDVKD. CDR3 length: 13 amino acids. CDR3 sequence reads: CATSAGRYNEQFF. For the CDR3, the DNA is TGTGCCACCAGCGCGGGCCGATACAATGAGCAGTTCTTC.

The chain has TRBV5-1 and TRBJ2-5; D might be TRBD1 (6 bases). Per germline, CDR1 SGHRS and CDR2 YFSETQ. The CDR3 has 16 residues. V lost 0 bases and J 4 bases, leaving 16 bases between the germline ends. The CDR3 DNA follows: TGCGCCAGCAGCTTGGAAAGGTCAGGGGCGGGAGAGACCCAGTACTTC. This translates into CASSLERSGAGETQYF.

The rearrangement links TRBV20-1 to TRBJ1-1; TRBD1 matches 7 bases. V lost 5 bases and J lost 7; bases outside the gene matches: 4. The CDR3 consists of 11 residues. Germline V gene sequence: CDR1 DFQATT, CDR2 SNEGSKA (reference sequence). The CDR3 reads CSADRVDEAFF. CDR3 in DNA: TGCAGTGCTGACAGGGTTGATGAAGCTTTCTTT.

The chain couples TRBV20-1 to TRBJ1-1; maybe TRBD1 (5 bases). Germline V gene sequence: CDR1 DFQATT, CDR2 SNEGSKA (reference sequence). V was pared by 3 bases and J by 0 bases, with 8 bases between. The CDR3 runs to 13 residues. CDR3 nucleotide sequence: TGCAGTGCTAGTGACAGTATGAACACTGAAGCTTTCTTT. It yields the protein CSASDSMNTEAFF.

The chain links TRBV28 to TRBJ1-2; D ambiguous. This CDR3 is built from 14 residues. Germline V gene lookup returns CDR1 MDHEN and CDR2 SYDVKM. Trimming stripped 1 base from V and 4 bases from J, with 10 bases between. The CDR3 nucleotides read TGTGCCAGCAGTTTATCCGGCAGCCTCTATGGCTACACCTTC. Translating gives CASSLSGSLYGYTF.

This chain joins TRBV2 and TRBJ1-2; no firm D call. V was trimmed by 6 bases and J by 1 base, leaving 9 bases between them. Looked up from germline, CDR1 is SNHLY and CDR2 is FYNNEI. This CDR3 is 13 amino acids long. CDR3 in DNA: TGTGCCAGCAGGGCAGAGGATAACTATGGCTACACCTTC. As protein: CASRAEDNYGYTF.

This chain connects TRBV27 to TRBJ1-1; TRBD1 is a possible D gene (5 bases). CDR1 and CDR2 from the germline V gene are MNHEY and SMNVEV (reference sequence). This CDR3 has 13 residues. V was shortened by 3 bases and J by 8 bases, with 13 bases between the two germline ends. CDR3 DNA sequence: TGTGCCAGCAGTTTTTCGGGGCCTCGGGAAGCTTTCTTT. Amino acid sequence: CASSFSGPREAFF.

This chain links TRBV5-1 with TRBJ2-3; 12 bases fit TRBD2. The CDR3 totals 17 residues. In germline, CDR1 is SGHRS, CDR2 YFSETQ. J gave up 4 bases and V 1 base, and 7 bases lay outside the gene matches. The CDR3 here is CASSLILAGGPPDTQYF. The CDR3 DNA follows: TGCGCCAGCAGCTTGATTCTAGCGGGAGGGCCCCCAGATACGCAGTATTTT.

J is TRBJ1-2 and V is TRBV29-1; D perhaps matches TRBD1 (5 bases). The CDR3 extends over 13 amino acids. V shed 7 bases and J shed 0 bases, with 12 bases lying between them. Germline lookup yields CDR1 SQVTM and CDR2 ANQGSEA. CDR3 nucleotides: TGCAGCGGATGGACACCTGCTAACTATGGCTACACCTTC. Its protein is CSGWTPANYGYTF.

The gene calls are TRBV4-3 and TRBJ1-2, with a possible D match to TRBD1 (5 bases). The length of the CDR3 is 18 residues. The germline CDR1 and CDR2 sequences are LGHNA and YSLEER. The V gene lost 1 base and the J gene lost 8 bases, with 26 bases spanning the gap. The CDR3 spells CASSQGVYPLGAVPGYTF. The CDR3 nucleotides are TGCGCCAGCAGCCAAGGTGTATACCCGTTAGGGGCTGTTCCCGGCTACACCTTC.

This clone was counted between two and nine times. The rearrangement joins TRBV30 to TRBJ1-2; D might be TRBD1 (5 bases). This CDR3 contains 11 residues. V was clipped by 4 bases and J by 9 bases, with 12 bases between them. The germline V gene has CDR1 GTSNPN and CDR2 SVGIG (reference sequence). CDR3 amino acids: CAWTWGGSYTF. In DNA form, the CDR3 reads TGTGCCTGGACCTGGGGGGGGAGCTACACCTTC.

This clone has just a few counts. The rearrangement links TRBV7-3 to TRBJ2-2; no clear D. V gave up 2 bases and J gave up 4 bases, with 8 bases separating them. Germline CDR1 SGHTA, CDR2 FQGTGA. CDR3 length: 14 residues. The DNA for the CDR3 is TGTGCCAGCAGCTTACGTGGTGGCACCGGGGAGCTGTTTTTT. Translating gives CASSLRGGTGELFF.

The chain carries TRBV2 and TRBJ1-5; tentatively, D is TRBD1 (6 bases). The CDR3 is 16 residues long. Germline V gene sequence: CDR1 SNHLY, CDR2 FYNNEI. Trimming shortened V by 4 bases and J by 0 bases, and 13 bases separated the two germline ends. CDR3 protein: CASSAQRTVSNQPQHF. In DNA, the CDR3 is TGTGCCAGCAGTGCGCAGAGGACAGTTAGCAATCAGCCCCAGCATTTT.

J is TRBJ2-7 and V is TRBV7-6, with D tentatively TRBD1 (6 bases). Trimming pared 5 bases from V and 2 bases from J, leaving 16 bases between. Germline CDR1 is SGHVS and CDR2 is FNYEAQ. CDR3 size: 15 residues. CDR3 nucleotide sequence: TGTGCCAGCAGCCTAGGGGCAGGGGATCCCTACGAGCAGTACTTC. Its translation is CASSLGAGDPYEQYF.

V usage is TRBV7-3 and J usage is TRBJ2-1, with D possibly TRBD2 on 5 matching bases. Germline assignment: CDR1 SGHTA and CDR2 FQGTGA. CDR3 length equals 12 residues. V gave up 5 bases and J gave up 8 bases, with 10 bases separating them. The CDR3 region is CASSRTRDEQFF. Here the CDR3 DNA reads TGTGCCAGCAGCCGGACTCGGGATGAGCAGTTCTTC.

DNA of the CDR3: TGTGCCAGCATCCTATGCTGGGTAGTGACGGCTTTCTTT. Its protein product is CASILCWVVTAFF. V usage is TRBV5-5 and J usage is TRBJ1-1; D gene unclear. Looked up from germline, CDR1 is SGHKS and CDR2 is YYEKEE (reference sequence). Trimming left V 6 bases short and J 11 bases short, with 20 bases between. The CDR3 has 13 residues.

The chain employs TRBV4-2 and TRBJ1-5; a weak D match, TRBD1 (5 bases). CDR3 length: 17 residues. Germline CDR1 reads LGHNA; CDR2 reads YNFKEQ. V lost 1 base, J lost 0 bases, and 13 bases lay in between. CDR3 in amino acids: CASSQGVGAFSNQPQHF. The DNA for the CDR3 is TGTGCCAGCAGCCAAGGAGTAGGGGCCTTTAGCAATCAGCCCCAGCATTTT.

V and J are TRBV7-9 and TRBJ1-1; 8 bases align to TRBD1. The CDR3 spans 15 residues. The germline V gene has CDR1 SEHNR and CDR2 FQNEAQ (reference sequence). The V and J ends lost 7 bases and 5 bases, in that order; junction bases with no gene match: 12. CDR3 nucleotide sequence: TGTGCCAGCACCCGGTTTGACAGGGGAAATACTGAAGCTTTCTTT. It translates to CASTRFDRGNTEAFF.

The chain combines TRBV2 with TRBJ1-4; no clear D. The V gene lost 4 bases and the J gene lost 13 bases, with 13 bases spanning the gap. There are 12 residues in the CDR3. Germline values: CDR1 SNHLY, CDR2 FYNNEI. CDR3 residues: CASSGWFGLLFF. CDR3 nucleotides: TGTGCCAGCAGTGGATGGTTTGGTTTACTGTTTTTT.

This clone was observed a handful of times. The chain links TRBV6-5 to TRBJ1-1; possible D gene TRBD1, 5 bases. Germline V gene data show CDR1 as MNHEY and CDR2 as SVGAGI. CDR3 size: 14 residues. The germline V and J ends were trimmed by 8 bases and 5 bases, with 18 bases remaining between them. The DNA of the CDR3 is TGTGCCAGCTCCCGCGGGGGGTGGGGAACTGAAGCTTTCTTT. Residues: CASSRGGWGTEAFF.

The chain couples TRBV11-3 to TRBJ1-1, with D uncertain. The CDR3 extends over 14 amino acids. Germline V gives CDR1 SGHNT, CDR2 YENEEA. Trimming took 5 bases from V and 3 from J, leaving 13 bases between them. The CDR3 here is CASSPSGGYTEAFF. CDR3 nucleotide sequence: TGTGCCAGCAGCCCAAGTGGTGGGTACACTGAAGCTTTCTTT. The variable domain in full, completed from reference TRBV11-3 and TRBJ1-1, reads EAGVVQSPRYKIIEKKQPVAFWCNPISGHNTLYWYLQNLGQGPELLIRYENEEAVDDSQLPKDRFSAERLKGVDSTLKIQPAELGDSAVYLCASSPSGGYTEAFFGQGTRLTVV.

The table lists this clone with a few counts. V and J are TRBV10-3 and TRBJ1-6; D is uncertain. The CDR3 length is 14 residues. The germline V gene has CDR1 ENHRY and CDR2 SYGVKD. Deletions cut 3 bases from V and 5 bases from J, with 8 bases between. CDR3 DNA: TGTGCCATCAGTGAAGGGCCGGATAATTCACCCCTCCACTTT. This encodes CAISEGPDNSPLHF.